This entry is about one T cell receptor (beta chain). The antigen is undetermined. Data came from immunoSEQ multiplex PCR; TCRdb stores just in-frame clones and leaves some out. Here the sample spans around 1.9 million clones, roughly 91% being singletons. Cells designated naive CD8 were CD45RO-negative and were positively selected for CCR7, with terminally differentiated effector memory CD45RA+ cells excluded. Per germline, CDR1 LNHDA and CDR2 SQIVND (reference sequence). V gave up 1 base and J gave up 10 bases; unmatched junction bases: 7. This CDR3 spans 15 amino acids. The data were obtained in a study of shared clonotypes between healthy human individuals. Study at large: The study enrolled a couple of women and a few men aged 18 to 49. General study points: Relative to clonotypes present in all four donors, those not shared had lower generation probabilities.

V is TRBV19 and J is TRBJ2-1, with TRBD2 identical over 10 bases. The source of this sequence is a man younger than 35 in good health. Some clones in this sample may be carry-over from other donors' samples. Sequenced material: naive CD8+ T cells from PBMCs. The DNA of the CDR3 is TGTGCCAGTAGTATAGGTAGCGGGAGGCCTGGAGAGCAGTTCTTC. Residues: CASSIGSGRPGEQFF. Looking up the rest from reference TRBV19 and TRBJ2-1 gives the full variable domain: DGGITQSPKYLFRKEGQNVTLSCEQNLNHDAMYWYRQDPGQGLRLIYYSQIVNDFQKGDIAEGYSVSREKKESFPLTVTSAQKNPTAFYLCASSIGSGRPGEQFFGPGTRLTVL.